Listed below are T cell receptor beta chains from one sample, sequenced in a study of blood T cell repertoires in COVID-19. The protocol was immunoSEQ multiplex PCR, while the TCRdb copy is restricted to in-frame clones and leaves out a portion. The table shows just over 350,000 clones, with approximately 86% occurring only once. Sequencing used peripheral blood. The receptor source for this set is a woman aged 55-70 years with COVID-19, enrolled during active disease. CDR3s include the opening cysteine and the closing phenylalanine or tryptophan. The order of the fields is CDR3 protein, CDR3 DNA, J gene, D gene, V gene, clone size. The D gene is left open where the match is weak. Rows may omit the clone size; those that give it use once, few, many or a size class.

CDR3 protein: CASSFKGGLADTQYF
CDR3 DNA: TGTGCCAGCAGCTTTAAGGGGGGGCTGGCAGATACGCAGTATTTT
J gene: TRBJ2-3
D gene: -
V gene: TRBV7-9
clone size: -

CDR3 protein: CASSDRGRTLDYGYTF
CDR3 DNA: TGTGCCAGCAGCGACAGGGGTAGGACTCTAGACTATGGCTACACCTTC
J gene: TRBJ1-2
D gene: TRBD1
V gene: TRBV5-6
clone size: few

CDR3 protein: CASSQVGRDYEQYF
CDR3 DNA: TGCGCCAGCAGCCAAGTGGGGAGGGACTACGAGCAGTACTTC
J gene: TRBJ2-7
D gene: TRBD2
V gene: TRBV4-1
clone size: -

CDR3 protein: CASSYGGVWNEQFF
CDR3 DNA: TGTGCCAGCAGTTACGGAGGGGTTTGGAATGAGCAGTTCTTC
J gene: TRBJ2-1
D gene: -
V gene: TRBV6-5
clone size: -

CDR3 protein: CAIRQGDGYTF
CDR3 DNA: TGTGCCATCAGACAGGGCGATGGCTACACCTTC
J gene: TRBJ1-2
D gene: -
V gene: TRBV10-3
clone size: -

CDR3 protein: CASSLGRGASDSDTQYF
CDR3 DNA: TGTGCCAGCAGCTTGGGGCGGGGCGCGTCGGATTCAGATACGCAGTATTTT
J gene: TRBJ2-3
D gene: -
V gene: TRBV11-3
clone size: -

CDR3 protein: CASSISSGGFTGELFF
CDR3 DNA: TGTGCCAGCAGCATCTCTAGCGGGGGTTTCACCGGGGAGCTGTTTTTT
J gene: TRBJ2-2
D gene: TRBD2
V gene: TRBV5-6
clone size: few

CDR3 protein: CASSLISGGEQFF
CDR3 DNA: TGTGCCAGCAGCTTGATAAGCGGGGGGGAGCAGTTCTTC
J gene: TRBJ2-1
D gene: TRBD2
V gene: TRBV5-5
clone size: -

CDR3 protein: CASSRGPIGANVLTF
CDR3 DNA: TGTGCCAGTTCGCGGGGCCCGATCGGGGCCAACGTCCTGACTTTC
J gene: TRBJ2-6
D gene: -
V gene: TRBV19
clone size: -

CDR3 protein: CASSVGFSVYEQYF
CDR3 DNA: TGTGCCAGCAGCGTAGGATTTAGCGTCTACGAGCAGTACTTC
J gene: TRBJ2-7
D gene: -
V gene: TRBV9
clone size: -

CDR3 protein: CASSLGGQGYEKLFF
CDR3 DNA: TGCGCCAGCAGCTTGGGAGGACAGGGGTATGAAAAACTGTTTTTT
J gene: TRBJ1-4
D gene: TRBD1
V gene: TRBV5-1
clone size: -

CDR3 protein: CSVETAPIYGYTF
CDR3 DNA: TGCAGCGTCGAAACAGCCCCAATCTATGGCTACACCTTC
J gene: TRBJ1-2
D gene: -
V gene: TRBV29-1
clone size: -

CDR3 protein: CASSQVGDGQGGEKLFF
CDR3 DNA: TGCGCCAGCAGCCAAGTAGGAGACGGACAGGGCGGGGAAAAACTGTTTTTT
J gene: TRBJ1-4
D gene: TRBD1
V gene: TRBV4-1
clone size: -

CDR3 protein: CASSPQPGEQYF
CDR3 DNA: TGTGCCAGCAGCCCCCAACCAGGCGAGCAGTACTTC
J gene: TRBJ2-7
D gene: -
V gene: TRBV7-3
clone size: -

CDR3 protein: CASSIAIRQGNGYTF
CDR3 DNA: TGTGCCAGTAGTATAGCCATTCGACAGGGTAATGGCTACACCTTC
J gene: TRBJ1-2
D gene: TRBD1
V gene: TRBV19
clone size: -